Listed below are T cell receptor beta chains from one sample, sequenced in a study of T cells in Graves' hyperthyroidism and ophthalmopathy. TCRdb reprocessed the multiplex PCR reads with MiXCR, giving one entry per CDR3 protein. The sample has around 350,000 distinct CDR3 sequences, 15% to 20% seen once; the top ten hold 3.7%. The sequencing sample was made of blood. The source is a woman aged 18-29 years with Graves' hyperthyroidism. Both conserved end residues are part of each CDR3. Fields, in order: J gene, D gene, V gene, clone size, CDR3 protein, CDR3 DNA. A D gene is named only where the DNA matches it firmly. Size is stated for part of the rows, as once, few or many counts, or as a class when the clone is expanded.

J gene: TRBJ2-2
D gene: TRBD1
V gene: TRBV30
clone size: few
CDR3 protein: CAWKGQGDTGELFF
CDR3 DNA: TGTGCCTGGAAGGGACAGGGGGACACCGGGGAGCTGTTTTTT

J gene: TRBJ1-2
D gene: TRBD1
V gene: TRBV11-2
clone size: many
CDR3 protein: CASSLGGQLGYTF
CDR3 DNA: TGTGCCAGCAGCTTAGGGGGACAGCTGGGCTACACCTTC

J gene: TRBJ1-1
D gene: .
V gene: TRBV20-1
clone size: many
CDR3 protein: CSALGLRTEAFF
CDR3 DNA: TGCAGTGCTCTGGGCTTACGCACTGAAGCTTTCTTT

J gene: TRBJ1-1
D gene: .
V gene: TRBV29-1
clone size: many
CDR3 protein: CSVEAQKNTEAFF
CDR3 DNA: TGCAGCGTTGAAGCCCAAAAGAACACTGAAGCTTTCTTT

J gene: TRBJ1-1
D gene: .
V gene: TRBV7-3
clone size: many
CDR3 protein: CASSLTPLGRRNTEAFF
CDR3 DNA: TGTGCCAGCAGCTTAACCCCACTGGGACGGAGAAACACTGAAGCTTTCTTT

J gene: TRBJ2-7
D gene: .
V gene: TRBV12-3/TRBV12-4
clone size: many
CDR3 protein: CASSPDAYEQYF
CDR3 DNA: TGTGCCAGCAGTCCCGATGCCTACGAGCAGTACTTC

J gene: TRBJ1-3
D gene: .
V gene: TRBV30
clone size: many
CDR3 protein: CAWSPEIMGNTIYF
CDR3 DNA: TGTGCCTGGAGTCCGGAAATTATGGGAAACACCATATATTTT

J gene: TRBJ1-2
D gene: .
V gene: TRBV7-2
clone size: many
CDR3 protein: CASSLTGWDGYTF
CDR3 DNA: TGTGCCAGCAGCTTAACAGGTTGGGATGGCTACACCTTC

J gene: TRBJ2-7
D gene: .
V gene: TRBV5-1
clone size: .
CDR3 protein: CASGPSRESPAIYEQYF
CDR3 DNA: TGCGCCAGCGGTCCATCACGGGAGTCCCCTGCCATCTACGAGCAGTACTTC

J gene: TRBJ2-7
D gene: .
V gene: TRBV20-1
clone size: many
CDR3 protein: CSAAGTFGEQYF
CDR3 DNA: TGCAGTGCCGCCGGGACCTTCGGCGAGCAGTACTTC

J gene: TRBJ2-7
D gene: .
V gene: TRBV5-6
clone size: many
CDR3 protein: CASSSIGGRGSSYEQYF
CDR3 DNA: TGTGCCAGCAGCAGCATCGGGGGGCGCGGTTCATCCTACGAGCAGTACTTC

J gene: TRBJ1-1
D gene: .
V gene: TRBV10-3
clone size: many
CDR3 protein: CAISPTAGRNTEAFF
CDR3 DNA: TGTGCCATCAGCCCCACCGCGGGTCGGAACACTGAAGCTTTCTTT

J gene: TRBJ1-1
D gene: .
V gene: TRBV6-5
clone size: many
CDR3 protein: CASSSDPHGNTEAFF
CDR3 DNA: TGTGCCAGCAGCTCGGACCCCCATGGTAACACTGAAGCTTTCTTT

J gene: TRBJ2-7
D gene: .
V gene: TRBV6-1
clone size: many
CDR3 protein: CASREDNGYEQYF
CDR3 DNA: TGTGCCAGCAGGGAAGACAATGGCTACGAGCAGTACTTC

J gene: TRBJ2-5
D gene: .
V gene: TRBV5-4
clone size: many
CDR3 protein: CASSRGRTEQETQYF
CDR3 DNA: TGTGCCAGCAGCCGAGGGCGGACGGAGCAAGAGACCCAGTACTTC

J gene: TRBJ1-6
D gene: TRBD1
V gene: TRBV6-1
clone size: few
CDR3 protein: CASSWTGGNSPLHF
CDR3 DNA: TGTGCCAGCAGCTGGACAGGCGGAAATTCACCCCTCCACTTT

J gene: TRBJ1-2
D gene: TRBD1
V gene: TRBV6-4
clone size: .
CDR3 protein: CASSDSGTGEYGYTF
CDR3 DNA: TGTGCCAGCAGTGACTCGGGGACAGGGGAGTATGGCTACACCTTC

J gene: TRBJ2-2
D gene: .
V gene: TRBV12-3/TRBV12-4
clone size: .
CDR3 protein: CASTPSPSTGELFF
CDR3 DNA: TGTGCCAGCACCCCCAGCCCTTCCACCGGGGAGCTGTTTTTT

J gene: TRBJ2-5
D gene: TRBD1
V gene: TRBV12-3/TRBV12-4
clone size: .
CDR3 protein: CASSLGQGFQETQYF
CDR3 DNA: TGTGCCAGCAGTTTGGGACAGGGGTTTCAAGAGACCCAGTACTTC

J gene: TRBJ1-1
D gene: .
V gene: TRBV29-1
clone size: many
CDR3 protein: CSVEIGYGRWNTEAFF
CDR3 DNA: TGCAGCGTTGAAATAGGTTACGGTCGATGGAACACTGAAGCTTTCTTT

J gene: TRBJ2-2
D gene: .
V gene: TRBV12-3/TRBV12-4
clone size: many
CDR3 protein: CASSLPPLGTGELFF
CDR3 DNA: TGTGCCAGCAGTTTGCCCCCACTGGGGACCGGGGAGCTGTTTTTT

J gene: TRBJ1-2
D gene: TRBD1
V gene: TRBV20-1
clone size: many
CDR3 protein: CSVPTDRGYGYTF
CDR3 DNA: TGCAGTGTTCCGACGGACAGGGGGTATGGCTACACCTTC

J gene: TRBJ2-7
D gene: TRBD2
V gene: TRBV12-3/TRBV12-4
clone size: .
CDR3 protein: CASSLWGTTFYEQYF
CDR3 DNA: TGTGCCAGCAGTTTATGGGGGACTACTTTCTACGAGCAGTACTTC

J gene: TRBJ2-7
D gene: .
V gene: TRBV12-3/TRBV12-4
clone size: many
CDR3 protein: CASSPGASGEQYF
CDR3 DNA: TGTGCCAGCAGTCCCGGGGCGAGCGGCGAGCAGTACTTC

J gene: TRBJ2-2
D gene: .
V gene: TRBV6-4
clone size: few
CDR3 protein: CASRELGGELFF
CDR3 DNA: TGTGCCAGCAGAGAATTGGGCGGGGAGCTGTTTTTT

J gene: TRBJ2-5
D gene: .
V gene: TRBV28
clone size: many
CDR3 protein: CASSGGAKETQYF
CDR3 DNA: TGTGCCAGCAGTGGCGGGGCCAAAGAGACCCAGTACTTC

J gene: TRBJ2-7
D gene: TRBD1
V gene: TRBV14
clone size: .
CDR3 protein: CASSRFQGALYEQYF
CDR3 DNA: TGTGCCAGCAGCCGGTTTCAGGGGGCGCTTTACGAGCAGTACTTC

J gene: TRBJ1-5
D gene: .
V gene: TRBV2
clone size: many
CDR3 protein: CVSRVTEHSNQPQHF
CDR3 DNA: TGTGTCAGCAGAGTGACAGAGCATAGCAATCAGCCCCAGCATTTT

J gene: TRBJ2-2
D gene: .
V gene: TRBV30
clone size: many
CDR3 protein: CAWSGGTPRRELFF
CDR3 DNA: TGTGCCTGGAGTGGGGGAACGCCCAGGAGGGAGCTGTTTTTT

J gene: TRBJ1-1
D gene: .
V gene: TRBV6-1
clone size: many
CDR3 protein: CASSEAQRDEAFF
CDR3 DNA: TGTGCCAGCAGTGAAGCGCAACGGGACGAAGCTTTCTTT

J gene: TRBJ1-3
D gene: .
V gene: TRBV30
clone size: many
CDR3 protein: CAWRWTAGNTIYF
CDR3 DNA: TGTGCCTGGAGGTGGACAGCTGGAAACACCATATATTTT

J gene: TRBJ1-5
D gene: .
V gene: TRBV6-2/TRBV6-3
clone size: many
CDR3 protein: CASSYSAQGRIDF
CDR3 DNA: TGTGCCAGCAGTTACTCGGCCCAGGGCCGAATTGATTTT

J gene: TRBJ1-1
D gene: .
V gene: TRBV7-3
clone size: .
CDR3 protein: CASSSSGTLNTEAFF
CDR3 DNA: TGTGCCAGCAGCTCCTCCGGGACGCTCAACACTGAAGCTTTCTTT

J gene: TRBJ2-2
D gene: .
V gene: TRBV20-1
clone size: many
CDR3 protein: CSASEWGRPSTGELFF
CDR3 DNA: TGCAGTGCTAGTGAATGGGGACGGCCGAGCACCGGGGAGCTGTTTTTT

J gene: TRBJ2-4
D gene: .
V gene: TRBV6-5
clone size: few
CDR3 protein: CASSLKGVIAKNIQYF
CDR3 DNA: TGTGCCAGCAGTTTAAAGGGGGTCATAGCCAAAAACATTCAGTACTTC

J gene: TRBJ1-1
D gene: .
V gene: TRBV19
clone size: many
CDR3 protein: CASRSKGTSEAFF
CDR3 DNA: TGTGCCAGTAGGTCTAAAGGGACTTCTGAAGCTTTCTTT

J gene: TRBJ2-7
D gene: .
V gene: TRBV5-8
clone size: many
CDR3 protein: CASSPGLGREEQYF
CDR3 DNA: TGTGCCAGCAGCCCGGGACTGGGTCGTGAGGAGCAGTACTTC

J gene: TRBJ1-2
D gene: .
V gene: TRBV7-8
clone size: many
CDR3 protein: CASSLGARTYGYTF
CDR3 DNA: TGTGCCAGCAGCTTAGGGGCACGGACCTATGGCTACACCTTC

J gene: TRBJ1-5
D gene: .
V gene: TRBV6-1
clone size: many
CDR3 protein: CASSRDGTLSLQHF
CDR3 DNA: TGTGCCAGCAGTCGGGACGGAACCCTATCGCTCCAGCATTTT

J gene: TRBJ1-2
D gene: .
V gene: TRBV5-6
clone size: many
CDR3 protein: CASTQGRYGYTF
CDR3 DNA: TGTGCCAGCACCCAAGGCCGCTATGGCTACACCTTC

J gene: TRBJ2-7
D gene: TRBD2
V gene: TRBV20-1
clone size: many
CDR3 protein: CNASSGGRSYEQYF
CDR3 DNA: TGCAATGCTTCCAGCGGGGGGCGCTCCTACGAGCAGTACTTC

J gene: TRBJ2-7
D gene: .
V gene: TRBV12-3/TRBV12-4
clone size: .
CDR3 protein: CASSLVLRGYEQYF
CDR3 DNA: TGTGCCAGCAGTTTAGTTCTCCGCGGCTACGAGCAGTACTTC

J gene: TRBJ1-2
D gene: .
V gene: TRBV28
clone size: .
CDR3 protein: CASRESGQSYGYTF
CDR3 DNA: TGTGCCAGCAGGGAAAGCGGACAGTCCTATGGCTACACCTTC

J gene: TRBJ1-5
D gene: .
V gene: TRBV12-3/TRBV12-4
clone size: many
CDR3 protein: CASSPRGEGTQHF
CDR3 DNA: TGTGCCAGCAGTCCTAGAGGGGAGGGAACCCAGCATTTT

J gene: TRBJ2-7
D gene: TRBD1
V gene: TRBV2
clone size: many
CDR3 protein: CASGTVRQYF
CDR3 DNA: TGTGCCAGCGGGACAGTTCGGCAGTACTTC

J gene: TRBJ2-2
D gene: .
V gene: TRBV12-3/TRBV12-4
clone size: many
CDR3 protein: CASSLGFLGQGPTGELFF
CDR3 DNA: TGTGCCAGCAGTTTAGGGTTTTTAGGGCAGGGGCCGACCGGGGAGCTGTTTTTT

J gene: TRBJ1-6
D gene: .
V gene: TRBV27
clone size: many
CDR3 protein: CASTPGFGGGSPLHF
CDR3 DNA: TGTGCCAGCACCCCAGGTTTCGGGGGAGGTTCACCCCTCCACTTT

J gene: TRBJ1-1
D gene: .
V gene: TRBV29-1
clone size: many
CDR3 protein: CSGRVQTNTEAFF
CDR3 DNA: TGCAGCGGAAGGGTTCAGACAAACACTGAAGCTTTCTTT

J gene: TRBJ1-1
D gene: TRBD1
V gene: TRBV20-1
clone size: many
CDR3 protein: CSARQGAGTEAFF
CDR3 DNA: TGCAGTGCAAGACAGGGGGCGGGCACTGAAGCTTTCTTT

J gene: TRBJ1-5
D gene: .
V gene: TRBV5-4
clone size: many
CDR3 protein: CASSFRDTGYSNQPQHF
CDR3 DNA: TGTGCCAGCAGCTTTCGAGACACAGGGTATAGCAATCAGCCCCAGCATTTT

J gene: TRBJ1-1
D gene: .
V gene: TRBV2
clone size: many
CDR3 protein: CAERGAGGTEAFF
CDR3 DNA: TGTGCCGAACGGGGGGCGGGAGGAACTGAAGCTTTCTTT

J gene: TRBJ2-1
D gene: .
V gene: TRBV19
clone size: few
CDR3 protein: CASRDNSYNEQFF
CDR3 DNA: TGTGCCAGTAGGGACAACTCCTACAATGAGCAGTTCTTC

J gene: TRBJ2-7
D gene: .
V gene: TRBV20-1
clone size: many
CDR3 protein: CTPSDGSYEQYF
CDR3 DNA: TGCACCCCTTCGGACGGAAGTTACGAGCAGTACTTC

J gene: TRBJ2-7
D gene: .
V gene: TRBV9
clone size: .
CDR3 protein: CASSPSTEHEQYF
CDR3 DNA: TGTGCCAGCAGCCCCTCGACCGAGCATGAGCAGTACTTC